This T cell receptor beta chain comes out of a study of CD8 T cells in ankylosing spondylitis. The CDR3 covers 14 residues. The V gene's germline CDR1 is SGDLS and CDR2 YYNGEE. V gave up 4 bases and J gave up 6 bases, with 17 bases separating them. This clonotype came up a few times. Its target is unknown. MiXCR was run by TCRdb on the 5' RACE reads, yielding one entry per CDR3 protein. This sample has 150,000 to 200,000 distinct CDR3 sequences; 9.5% to 15% occur once, and the top ten carry more than 15%. Study-wide points: CD8+ disease-linked clones were present at relatively low frequencies in blood. Previously reported in reactive arthritis synovial fluid and blood were some of the motif variants.

This clonotype originated in a male donor with ankylosing spondylitis or in good health (not recorded which). Material for sequencing was blood, either unsorted or a sorted T cell fraction (not recorded which). The genes are TRBV9 and TRBJ2-7; D uncertain. CDR3 sequence: CASSYDSPPLEQYF. The DNA of the CDR3 is TGTGCCAGCAGCTATGACTCCCCCCCCCTCGAGCAGTACTTC.